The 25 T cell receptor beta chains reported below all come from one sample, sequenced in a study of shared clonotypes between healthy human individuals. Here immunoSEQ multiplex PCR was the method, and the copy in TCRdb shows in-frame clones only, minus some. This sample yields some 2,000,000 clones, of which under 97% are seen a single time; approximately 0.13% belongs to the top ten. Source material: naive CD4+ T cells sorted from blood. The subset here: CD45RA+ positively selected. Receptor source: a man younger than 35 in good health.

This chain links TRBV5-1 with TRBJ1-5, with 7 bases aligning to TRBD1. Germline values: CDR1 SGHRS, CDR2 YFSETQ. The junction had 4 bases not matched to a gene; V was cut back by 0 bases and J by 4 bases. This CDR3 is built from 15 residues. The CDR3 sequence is CASSLAGGQNQPQHF. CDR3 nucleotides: TGCGCCAGCAGCTTGGCCGGGGGACAGAATCAGCCCCAGCATTTT.

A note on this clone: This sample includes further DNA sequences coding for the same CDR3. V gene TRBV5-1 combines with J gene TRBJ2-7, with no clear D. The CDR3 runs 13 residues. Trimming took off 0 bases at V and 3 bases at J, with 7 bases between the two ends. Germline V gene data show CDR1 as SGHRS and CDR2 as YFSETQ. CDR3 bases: TGCGCCAGCAGCTTGGGGCTCGGCTACGAGCAGTACTTC. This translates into CASSLGLGYEQYF.

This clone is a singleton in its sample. In DNA form, the CDR3 reads TGTGCCAGCCGGACAGGGCGAGACACCATATATTTT. The encoded protein is CASRTGRDTIYF. The chain links TRBV13 to TRBJ1-3, with TRBD1 matching 8 bases. Trimming at V came to 8 bases and at J to 8 bases, leaving 5 bases not matched to a gene. This CDR3 region has 12 residues. Germline V CDR1 and CDR2: PRHDT, FYEKMQ (reference sequence).

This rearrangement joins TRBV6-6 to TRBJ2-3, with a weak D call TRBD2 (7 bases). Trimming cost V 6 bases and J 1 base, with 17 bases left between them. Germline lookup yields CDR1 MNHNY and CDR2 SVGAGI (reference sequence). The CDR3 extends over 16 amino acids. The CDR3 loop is CASSNRKGGGTDTQYF. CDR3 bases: TGTGCCAGCAGCAACCGCAAGGGGGGGGGCACAGATACGCAGTATTTT.

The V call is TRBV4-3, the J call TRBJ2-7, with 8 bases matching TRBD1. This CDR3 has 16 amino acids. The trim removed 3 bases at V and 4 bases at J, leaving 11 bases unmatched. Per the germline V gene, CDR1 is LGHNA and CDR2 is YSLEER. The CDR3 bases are TGCGCCAGCAGCCATGAACCCGGGACAGGAACTTACGAGCAGTACTTC. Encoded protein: CASSHEPGTGTYEQYF.

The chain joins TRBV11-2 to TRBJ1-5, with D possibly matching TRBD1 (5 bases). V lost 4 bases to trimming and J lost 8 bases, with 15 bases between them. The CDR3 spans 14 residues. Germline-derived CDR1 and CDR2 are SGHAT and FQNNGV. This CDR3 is CASSSGKGREPQHF. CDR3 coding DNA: TGTGCCAGCAGCTCTGGCAAGGGCAGGGAGCCCCAGCATTTT.

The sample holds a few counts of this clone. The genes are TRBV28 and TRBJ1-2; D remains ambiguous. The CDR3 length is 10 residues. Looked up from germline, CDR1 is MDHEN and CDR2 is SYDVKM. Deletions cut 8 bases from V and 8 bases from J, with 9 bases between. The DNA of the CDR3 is TGTGCCAGCGCGATTCGGGGCTACACCTTC. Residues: CASAIRGYTF.

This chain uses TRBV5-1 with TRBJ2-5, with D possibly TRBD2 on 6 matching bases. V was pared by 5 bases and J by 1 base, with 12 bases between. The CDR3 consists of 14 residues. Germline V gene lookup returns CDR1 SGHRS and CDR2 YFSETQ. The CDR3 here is CASRKNSGQETQYF. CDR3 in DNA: TGCGCCAGCAGGAAAAATAGCGGCCAAGAGACCCAGTACTTC.

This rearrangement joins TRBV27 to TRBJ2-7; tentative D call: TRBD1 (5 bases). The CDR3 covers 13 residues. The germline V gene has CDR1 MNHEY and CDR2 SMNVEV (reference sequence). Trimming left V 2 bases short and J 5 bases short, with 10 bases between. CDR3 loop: CASSLSRVHEQYF. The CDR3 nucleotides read TGTGCCAGCAGTTTAAGCAGGGTGCACGAGCAGTACTTC.

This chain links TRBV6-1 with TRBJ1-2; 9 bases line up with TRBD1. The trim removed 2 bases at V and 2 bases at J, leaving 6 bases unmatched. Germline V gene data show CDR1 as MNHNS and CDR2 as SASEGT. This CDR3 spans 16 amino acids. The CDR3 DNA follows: TGTGCCAGCAGTGAACCCCGACAGGGGGGGAACTATGGCTACACCTTC. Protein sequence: CASSEPRQGGNYGYTF.

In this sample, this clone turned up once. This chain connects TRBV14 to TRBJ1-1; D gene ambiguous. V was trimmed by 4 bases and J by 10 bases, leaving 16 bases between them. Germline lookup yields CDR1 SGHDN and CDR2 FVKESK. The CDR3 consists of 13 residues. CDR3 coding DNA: TGTGCCAGCAGCCCGAATGCCGGGCTTGGAGCTTTCTTT. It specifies CASSPNAGLGAFF.

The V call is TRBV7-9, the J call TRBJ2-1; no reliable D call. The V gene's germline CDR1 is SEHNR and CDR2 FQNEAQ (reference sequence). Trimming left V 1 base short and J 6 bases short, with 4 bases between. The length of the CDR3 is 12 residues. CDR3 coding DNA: TGTGCCAGCAGCTTAGATCCCAATGAGCAGTTCTTC. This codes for CASSLDPNEQFF.

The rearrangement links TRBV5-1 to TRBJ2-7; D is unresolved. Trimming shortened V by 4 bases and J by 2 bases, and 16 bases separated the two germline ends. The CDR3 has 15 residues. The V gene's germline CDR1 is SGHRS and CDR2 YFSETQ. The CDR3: CASSPLSTLPYEQYF. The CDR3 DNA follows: TGCGCCAGCAGCCCTCTCAGTACTCTTCCCTACGAGCAGTACTTC.

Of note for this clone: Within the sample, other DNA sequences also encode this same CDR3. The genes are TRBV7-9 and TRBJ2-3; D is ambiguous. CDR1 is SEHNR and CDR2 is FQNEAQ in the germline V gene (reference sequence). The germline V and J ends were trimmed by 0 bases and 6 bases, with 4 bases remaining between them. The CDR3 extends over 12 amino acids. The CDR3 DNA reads TGTGCCAGCAGCTTAGCACCTGATACGCAGTATTTT. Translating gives CASSLAPDTQYF.

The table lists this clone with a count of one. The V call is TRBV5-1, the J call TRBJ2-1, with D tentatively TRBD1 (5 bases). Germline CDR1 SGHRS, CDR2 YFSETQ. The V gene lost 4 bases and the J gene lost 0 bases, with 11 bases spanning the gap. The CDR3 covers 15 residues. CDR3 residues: CASSGQVSSYNEQFF. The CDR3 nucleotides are TGCGCCAGCAGCGGACAAGTTAGCTCCTACAATGAGCAGTTCTTC.

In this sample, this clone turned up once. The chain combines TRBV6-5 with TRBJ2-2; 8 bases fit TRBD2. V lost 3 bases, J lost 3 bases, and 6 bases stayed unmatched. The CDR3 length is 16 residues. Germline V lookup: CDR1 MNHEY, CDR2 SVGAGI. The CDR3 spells CASSYSGGRYTGELFF. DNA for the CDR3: TGTGCCAGCAGTTATTCGGGGGGGAGGTACACCGGGGAGCTGTTTTTT.

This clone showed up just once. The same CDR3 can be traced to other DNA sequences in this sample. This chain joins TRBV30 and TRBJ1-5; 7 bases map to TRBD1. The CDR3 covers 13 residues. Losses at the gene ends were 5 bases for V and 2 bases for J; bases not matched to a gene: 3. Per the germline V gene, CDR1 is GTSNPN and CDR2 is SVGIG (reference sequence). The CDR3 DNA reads TGTGCCTGGGGTGGACAGGGCAATCAGCCCCAGCATTTT. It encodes CAWGGQGNQPQHF.

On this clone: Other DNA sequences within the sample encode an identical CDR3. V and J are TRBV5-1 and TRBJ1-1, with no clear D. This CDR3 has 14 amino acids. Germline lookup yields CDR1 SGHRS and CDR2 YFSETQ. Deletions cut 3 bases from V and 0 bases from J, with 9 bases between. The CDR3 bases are TGCGCCAGCAGCTCTGGCCAGTTGAACACTGAAGCTTTCTTT. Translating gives CASSSGQLNTEAFF.

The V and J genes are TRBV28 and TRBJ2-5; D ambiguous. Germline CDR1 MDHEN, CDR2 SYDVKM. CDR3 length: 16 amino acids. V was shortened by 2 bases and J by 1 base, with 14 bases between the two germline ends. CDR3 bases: TGTGCCAGCAGTTTACCCCTCACCGGCCGCCAAGAGACCCAGTACTTC. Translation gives CASSLPLTGRQETQYF.

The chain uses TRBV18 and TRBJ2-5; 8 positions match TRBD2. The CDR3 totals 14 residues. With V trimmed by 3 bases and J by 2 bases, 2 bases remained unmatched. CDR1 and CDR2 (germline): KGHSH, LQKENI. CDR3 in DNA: TGTGCCAGCTCACCTAGCGGGGAACAAGAGACCCAGTACTTC. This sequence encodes CASSPSGEQETQYF.

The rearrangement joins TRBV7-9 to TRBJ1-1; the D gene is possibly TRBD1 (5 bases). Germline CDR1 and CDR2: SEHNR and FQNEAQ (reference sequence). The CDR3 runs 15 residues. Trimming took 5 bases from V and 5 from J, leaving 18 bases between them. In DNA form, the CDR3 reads TGTGCCAGCAGCGAACCCGGGCAGGGCCAAACTGAAGCTTTCTTT. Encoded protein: CASSEPGQGQTEAFF.

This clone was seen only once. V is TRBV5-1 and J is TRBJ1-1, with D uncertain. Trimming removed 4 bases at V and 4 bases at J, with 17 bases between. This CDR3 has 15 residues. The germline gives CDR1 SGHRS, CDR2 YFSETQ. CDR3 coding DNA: TGCGCCAGCAGCATACGAGCGTTGGGGAGCACTGAAGCTTTCTTT. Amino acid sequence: CASSIRALGSTEAFF.

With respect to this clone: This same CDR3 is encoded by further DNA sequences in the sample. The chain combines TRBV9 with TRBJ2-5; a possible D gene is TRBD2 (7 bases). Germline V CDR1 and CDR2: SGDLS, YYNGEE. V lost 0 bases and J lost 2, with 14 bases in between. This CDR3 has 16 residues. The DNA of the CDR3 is TGTGCCAGCAGCGTAGGTGTGGGAGGGGGGCAAGAGACCCAGTACTTC. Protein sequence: CASSVGVGGGQETQYF. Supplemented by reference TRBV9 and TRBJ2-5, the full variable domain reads DSGVTQTPKHLITATGQRVTLRCSPRSGDLSVYWYQQSLDQGLQFLIQYYNGEERAKGNILERFSAQQFPDLHSELNLSSLELGDSALYFCASSVGVGGGQETQYFGPGTRLLVL.

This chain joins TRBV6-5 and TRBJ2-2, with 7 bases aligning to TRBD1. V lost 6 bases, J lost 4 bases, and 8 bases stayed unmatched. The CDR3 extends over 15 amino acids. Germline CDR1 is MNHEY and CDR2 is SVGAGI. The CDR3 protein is CASRMTGLGTGELFF. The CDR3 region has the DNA TGTGCCAGCAGGATGACAGGGTTAGGCACCGGGGAGCTGTTTTTT.

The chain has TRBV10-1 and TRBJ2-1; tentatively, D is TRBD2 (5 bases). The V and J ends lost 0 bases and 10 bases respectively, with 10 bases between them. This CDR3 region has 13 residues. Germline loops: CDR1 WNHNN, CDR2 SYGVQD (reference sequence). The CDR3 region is CASSESNGMEQFF. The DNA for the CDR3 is TGCGCCAGCAGTGAGTCTAACGGGATGGAGCAGTTCTTC.